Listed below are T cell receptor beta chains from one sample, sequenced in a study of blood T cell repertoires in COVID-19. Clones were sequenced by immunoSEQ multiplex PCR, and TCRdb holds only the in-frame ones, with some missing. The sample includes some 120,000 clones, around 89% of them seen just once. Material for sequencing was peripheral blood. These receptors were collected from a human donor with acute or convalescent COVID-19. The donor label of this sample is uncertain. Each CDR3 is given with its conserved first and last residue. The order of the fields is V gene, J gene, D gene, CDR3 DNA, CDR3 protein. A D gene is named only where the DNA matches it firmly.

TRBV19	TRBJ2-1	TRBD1	TGTGCCAGTAGTATGGGGACAGGGGTACGGATTGAGCAGTTCTTC	CASSMGTGVRIEQFF
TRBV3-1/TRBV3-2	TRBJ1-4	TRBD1	TGTGCCAGCAGCCGGGCGACAGGGAACGATGAAAAACTGTTTTTT	CASSRATGNDEKLFF
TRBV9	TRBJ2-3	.	TGTGCCAGCAGCACAGGGTACACAGATACGCAGTATTTT	CASSTGYTDTQYF
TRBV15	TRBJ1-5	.	TGTGCCACCAGCAGTCCCGGACTTGGGGGGTTGCATCAGCCCCAGCATTTT	CATSSPGLGGLHQPQHF
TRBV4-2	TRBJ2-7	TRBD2	TGTGCCAGCAGCCAAGGAGATATGGTAGCGGGAGGCTATTGGTACGAGCAGTACTTC	CASSQGDMVAGGYWYEQYF
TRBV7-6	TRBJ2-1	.	TGTGCCAGCAGCTTAGCCCCTGACAGGAACAATGAGCAGTTCTTC	CASSLAPDRNNEQFF
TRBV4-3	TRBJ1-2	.	TGCGCCAGCAGCCAAGATGAGGGGGTGTCTGGCGGCTACACCTTC	CASSQDEGVSGGYTF
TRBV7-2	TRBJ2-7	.	TGTGCCAGCAGCTTAGGAGGCCGGGGGAGCTCCTACGAGCAGTACTTC	CASSLGGRGSSYEQYF
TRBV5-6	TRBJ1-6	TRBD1	TGTGCCAGCAGCTTAGGGACAGGCCTTGAGACCCTCCACTTT	CASSLGTGLETLHF
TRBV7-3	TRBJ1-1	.	TGTGCCAGCAGCTTAGAGAGAGCGACGAACACTGAAGCTTTCTTT	CASSLERATNTEAFF
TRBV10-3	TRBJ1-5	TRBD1	TGTGCCATCAGCACTACCGACAGGGACCAGCCCCAGCATTTT	CAISTTDRDQPQHF
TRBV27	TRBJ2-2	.	TGTGCCAGCAGTTTAGGGCAGGGGTATTACACCGGGGAGCTGTTTTTT	CASSLGQGYYTGELFF